These T cell receptor beta chains were read from a single sample in a study of blood T cell repertoires in COVID-19. Method: immunoSEQ multiplex PCR; TCRdb's copy keeps in-frame clones and lacks some. This table holds 150,000 to 200,000 clones, roughly 90% found once. The sample taken for sequencing was peripheral blood. Source of these receptors: a man aged 35 to 55 with acute or convalescent COVID-19. The CDR3 runs from the conserved cysteine through the conserved F or W. D genes are given only for firm matches. Clone sizes are given selectively: once, few, many, or a class where the clone is expanded.

J | V | D | size | CDR3 | DNA
TRBJ2-1 | TRBV7-6 | TRBD2 | - | CASSPWTSEGGEQFF | TGTGCCAGCAGCCCCTGGACTAGCGAAGGTGGTGAGCAGTTCTTC
TRBJ2-7 | TRBV5-1 | - | - | CASSPQTGVDEQYF | TGCGCCAGCAGCCCGCAGACAGGCGTCGACGAGCAGTACTTC
TRBJ2-1 | TRBV10-2 | - | - | CASSGEVSIYNEQFF | TGCGCCAGCAGTGGTGAGGTCTCCATCTACAATGAGCAGTTCTTC
TRBJ1-6 | TRBV3-1/TRBV3-2 | TRBD1 | - | CASSPLRDRTPPLHF | TGTGCCAGCAGCCCCCTCCGGGACAGAACTCCACCCCTCCACTTT
TRBJ2-2 | TRBV29-1 | TRBD2 | - | CSVVFASGVIAGELFF | TGCAGCGTTGTATTTGCTAGCGGGGTTATTGCCGGGGAGCTGTTTTTT
TRBJ2-7 | TRBV7-2 | TRBD1 | - | CASSKEGQGAYEQYF | TGTGCCAGCAGCAAGGAGGGACAGGGGGCCTACGAGCAGTACTTC
TRBJ2-5 | TRBV3-1/TRBV3-2 | TRBD2 | - | CASRPLAAKTQYF | TGTGCCAGCAGACCACTAGCGGCGAAGACCCAGTACTTC
TRBJ2-7 | TRBV7-8 | - | - | CASSPRQGGSYEQYF | TGTGCCAGCAGCCCGAGACAGGGAGGATCCTACGAGCAGTACTTC
TRBJ1-1 | TRBV6-5 | - | - | CASSYSGMGARTEAFF | TGTGCCAGCAGTTACTCAGGGATGGGGGCGCGTACTGAAGCTTTCTTT
TRBJ2-6 | TRBV19 | - | - | CASSIGAGFSGANVLTF | TGTGCCAGTAGTATAGGGGCCGGATTCTCTGGGGCCAACGTCCTGACTTTC
TRBJ1-2 | TRBV6-6 | - | many | CASSGWATDGYTF | TGTGCCAGCAGTGGTTGGGCTACAGATGGCTACACCTTC
TRBJ2-5 | TRBV7-8 | TRBD2 | - | CASSWGGLTQETQYF | TGTGCCAGCAGCTGGGGGGGGTTAACGCAAGAGACCCAGTACTTC
TRBJ2-7 | TRBV21-1 | - | - | CASSKGSGSYEQYF | TGTGCCAGCAGCAAAGGGAGCGGCTCCTACGAGCAGTACTTC
TRBJ2-2 | TRBV7-3 | - | - | CASSLTAAGKNTGELFF | TGTGCCAGCAGCTTAACAGCAGCAGGGAAGAACACCGGGGAGCTGTTTTTT
TRBJ1-3 | TRBV7-9 | - | - | CASSLALDSSGNTIYF | TGTGCCAGCAGCTTAGCCCTGGACAGCTCTGGAAACACCATATATTTT
TRBJ2-1 | TRBV11-3 | TRBD1 | - | CASSLPGTGGLNEQFF | TGTGCCAGCAGCCTTCCCGGGACAGGGGGCCTTAATGAGCAGTTCTTC
TRBJ2-2 | TRBV6-4 | TRBD2 | - | CASSQSGGSAGELFF | TGTGCCAGCAGTCAGAGCGGGGGAAGCGCCGGGGAGCTGTTTTTT
TRBJ2-5 | TRBV7-2 | - | once | CASSSLRETQYF | TGTGCCAGCAGCTCGTTACGGGAGACCCAGTACTTC
TRBJ2-7 | TRBV28 | - | - | CASSPGHVYEQYF | TGTGCCAGCAGCCCGGGACACGTCTACGAGCAGTACTTC
TRBJ2-5 | TRBV7-6 | - | once | CASSPRGETQYF | TGTGCCAGCAGCCCACGGGGAGAGACCCAGTACTTC
TRBJ2-5 | TRBV4-2 | - | - | CASSQDGGGGQETQYF | TGTGCCAGCAGCCAAGATGGGGGGGGCGGCCAAGAGACCCAGTACTTC
TRBJ2-5 | TRBV4-3 | - | - | CASSQVRDSGRETQYF | TGCGCCAGCAGCCAAGTCCGGGACTCCGGGAGAGAGACCCAGTACTTC
TRBJ2-7 | TRBV3-1/TRBV3-2 | TRBD2 | - | CASSQGLAGSYEQYF | TGTGCCAGCAGCCAGGGACTAGCGGGTTCCTACGAGCAGTACTTC
TRBJ1-1 | TRBV18 | TRBD1 | few | CASSSLDRARGTNTEAFF | TGTGCCAGCTCAAGCCTAGACAGGGCACGGGGAACGAACACTGAAGCTTTCTTT
TRBJ2-5 | TRBV7-2 | - | - | CASSLDRETQYF | TGTGCCAGCAGCCTGGACAGAGAGACCCAGTACTTC
TRBJ2-7 | TRBV7-2 | TRBD1 | - | CASSPIQGAGYEQYF | TGTGCCAGCAGCCCCATCCAGGGGGCCGGGTACGAGCAGTACTTC
TRBJ2-2 | TRBV15 | TRBD2 | - | CATRERGGVNGELFF | TGTGCCACCAGGGAGCGGGGGGGCGTTAACGGGGAGCTGTTTTTT
TRBJ2-7 | TRBV5-1 | TRBD1 | - | CASNPPDRDYEQYF | TGCGCCAGCAACCCTCCCGACAGGGACTACGAGCAGTACTTC
TRBJ2-3 | TRBV27 | TRBD1 | - | CASSTTGGRDTQYF | TGTGCCAGCAGTACGACAGGGGGCAGAGATACGCAGTATTTT
TRBJ1-5 | TRBV10-3 | - | once | CAIRQSYNQPQHF | TGTGCCATCAGGCAAAGCTACAATCAGCCCCAGCATTTT
TRBJ1-1 | TRBV27 | - | - | CASSLSRTGGEGAFF | TGTGCCAGCAGTTTATCGAGGACGGGTGGTGAGGGAGCTTTCTTT
TRBJ2-1 | TRBV2 | - | - | CASSEALRGTEQFF | TGTGCCAGCAGTGAAGCGCTAAGGGGCACTGAGCAGTTCTTC
TRBJ2-2 | TRBV2 | TRBD1 | - | CASLPGQGVGELFF | TGTGCCAGCCTGCCAGGACAGGGAGTCGGGGAGCTGTTTTTT
TRBJ1-6 | TRBV6-5 | - | - | CASSLTGFPSPLHF | TGTGCCAGCAGTTTAACAGGATTTCCTTCACCCCTCCACTTT
TRBJ1-2 | TRBV7-3 | - | - | CASSRGGAGYTF | TGTGCCAGCAGCCGAGGGGGGGCTGGCTACACCTTC
TRBJ1-3 | TRBV5-1 | - | - | CASSLAAGAGNTIYF | TGCGCCAGCAGCTTGGCCGCAGGGGCTGGAAACACCATATATTTT
TRBJ2-2 | TRBV19 | - | - | CASSIWGPGTGELFF | TGTGCCAGTAGTATATGGGGGCCCGGCACCGGGGAGCTGTTTTTT
TRBJ2-5 | TRBV28 | TRBD2 | - | CASRAGQETQYF | TGTGCCAGCAGAGCGGGGCAAGAGACCCAGTACTTC
TRBJ2-5 | TRBV7-9 | - | - | CASSFKETQYF | TGTGCCAGCAGCTTTAAAGAGACCCAGTACTTC
TRBJ2-7 | TRBV18 | - | - | CASTGPGQPYEQYF | TGTGCCAGCACTGGGCCTGGACAGCCTTACGAGCAGTACTTC
TRBJ2-3 | TRBV7-2 | TRBD2 | - | CASSRTRSTDTQYF | TGTGCCAGCAGCCGGACTAGAAGCACAGATACGCAGTATTTT